This T cell receptor beta chain was sequenced in a study of PD-1 blockade in classical Hodgkin lymphoma (dated by TCRdb to 2018 to 2021). Context from the whole study: Nivolumab dosing was 3 mg/kg intravenously every 2 weeks, continuing until either disease progression or unacceptable toxicity. The study used TCR beta sequencing and CyTOF to define a peripheral blood immune signature of response to PD-1 blockade in classical Hodgkin lymphoma. Broader findings and caveats from the paper: Baseline diversity similar to that of newly diagnosed patients was observed in trial patients achieving complete response, whereas significantly lower diversity was observed in partial responders and progressors. Newly diagnosed patients were reported to have lower baseline TCR diversity than healthy donors, and relapsed/refractory patients were reported to have lower baseline TCR diversity still. Lower diversity was observed in patients in whom nivolumab was started less than 1 year after ASCT, and these patients were excluded from later analyses so that confounding by immune reconstitution would be avoided. The study covered only a single clinical trial cohort, and the causes of the repertoire differences, possibly disease activity or prior therapy, were still not defined. A significant rise by C4D1 was seen in CD4+ but not CD8+ TCR diversity (p=0.0027 vs p=0.16), with the rise being most apparent in complete responders (p=0.02).

The Qiagen DNeasy kit was used to extract genomic DNA both from unsorted PBMCs and from the negatively selected CD4+ and CD8+ fractions. Amplification of TCR beta CDR3 regions was done by immunoSEQ multiplex PCR with primers that anneal to V and J segments. A synthetic immune receptor repertoire was used to minimize amplification bias, and any residual bias was removed computationally once sequencing was done. The authors' analysis ran thus. Custom Python scripts were used to quantify repertoire diversity as the Shannon entropy index. Unsorted, CD4+ and CD8+ repertoires were analyzed separately, except in combined analyses where CD4+ and CD8+ sequences were merged in silico. A clone counted as expanded when the clone's frequency after treatment rose at least 2-fold relative to C1D1, and clones undetected at baseline were given a pseudocount of 0.5. Singleton clones were defined as clones with 0 or 1 copy at C1D1, and non-singleton clones were defined as clones with 2 or more copies. Clones expanded in unsorted samples were labelled as CD4+, CD8+ or unknown by matching protein sequences in sorted samples from the same patient. Wilcoxon tests were applied to paired samples to test diversity changes from C1D1 to C4D1. TCRdb took over this immuneACCESS table, retaining in-frame rearrangements with V and J assigned. Such tables are incomplete; in checked studies, under half of the missing clones stem from an unresolved V gene, and the remainder is unexplained. V, J and clone size reflect that table, while D and trimming were determined from the DNA. For this sample there are about 29,000 clones; 85% to 90% appear just once. 2% to 2.5% of the sample is taken by the ten largest.

Points on this clone: This clone's antigen is unknown. Base qualities are missing; no much larger clone stands one base away.

There are 15 amino acids in the CDR3, from cysteine to phenylalanine inclusive. Only CDR3 DNA remains: 45 bases, in frame from the first base. Cut back by 5 bases and 0 bases, the V and J ends lie 13 bases apart. CDR1 is given as LNHDA and CDR2 as SQIVND, both from the germline V gene (reference sequence). Per the publication, the time point label means: cycle 1 day 1 (C1D1), immediately before nivolumab initiation. Every trial patient had relapsed following autologous stem cell transplantation, and prior brentuximab vedotin exposure was what differed among cohorts A, B and C. Magnetic negative selection with a Miltenyi CD4+ T cell isolation kit was used to purify CD4+ T cells from thawed PBMCs. The trial cohort comprised 56 patients with relapsed/refractory classical Hodgkin lymphoma whose best overall responses were complete response, partial response or progressive disease. In the multi-cohort phase II CheckMate 205 trial, trial patients received single-agent nivolumab. An independent review committee assessed best overall response by applying the 2007 International Working Group response criteria. Trial PBMCs were collected just before the start of nivolumab (C1D1) and during therapy at cycle 2 day 1 and cycle 4 day 1. After peripheral blood was drawn into 8 mL Vacutainer Cell Preparation Tubes, PBMCs were isolated by centrifugation and then cryopreserved. Purified CD4+ and CD8+ fractions were generated only in cases for which an additional PBMC sample was available. Magnetically labelled cells were depleted on LS columns in a quadroMACS separator, and the flow-through was collected as the purified fraction.

The receptor was derived from a human donor with classical Hodgkin lymphoma. The material was CD4+ T cells from blood, obtained at baseline. The rearrangement joined TRBV19 to TRBJ1-1; the D gene cannot be resolved reliably. This receptor has the CDR3 CASSVLWDLNTEAFF. The nucleotide sequence reads TGTGCCAGTAGTGTCCTGTGGGATTTGAACACTGAAGCTTTCTTT.